This T cell receptor beta chain was documented in a study of blood T cells in healthy people across ages. The CDR3 has 14 residues. Germline V gene sequence: CDR1 KGHDR, CDR2 SFDVKD. V shed 3 bases, J shed 7 bases, and the junction held 7 bases outside the gene matches. Points on this clonotype: No antigen is known for it.

With a J-beta primer mix and a sample-barcoded 5' primer, a second PCR ran about 6 to 11 cycles. Every cDNA was tagged by a template-switch adaptor with 12 random nucleotides. TCRdb independently ran MiXCR on the 5' RACE reads; one entry per CDR3 protein. The table records roughly 1.6 million distinct CDR3 sequences, about 31% of them present only once. Study results and limitations: Per-million-T-cell TCR beta diversity fell roughly linearly with age.

Specimen: blood. This chain connects TRBV24-1 to TRBJ1-2, with 7 bases fitting TRBD1. This receptor was identified in a woman aged 25 to 45 in good health. The CDR3 is CATSDPWTGTGYTF. The DNA for the CDR3 is TGTGCCACCAGTGATCCATGGACAGGCACTGGCTACACCTTC.